The rows below give T cell receptor beta chains drawn from one sample of a study of blood T cell repertoires in COVID-19. Libraries were prepared by immunoSEQ multiplex PCR; TCRdb keeps only in-frame clonotypes and omits some of them. The sample includes roughly 59,000 clones, 70% to 85% of them seen just once. The sample was peripheral blood. Receptors originate from an older man with acute or convalescent COVID-19. CDR3s include the opening cysteine and the closing phenylalanine or tryptophan. The D gene is left open where the match is weak. Size values are once, few and many counts, or a class for expanded clones, and some rows have none.

v_call	clone_size	d_call	j_call	cdr3_nt	cdr3_aa
TRBV7-9	.	.	TRBJ1-3	TGTGCCAGCAGCTTAGAAGACATGATGGGGAGAAGAGATGGAAACACCATATATTTT	CASSLEDMMGRRDGNTIYF
TRBV5-1	few	.	TRBJ2-3	TGCGCCAGCAACCCGGGGAAGGGCACAGATACGCAGTATTTT	CASNPGKGTDTQYF
TRBV7-8	.	TRBD2	TRBJ2-1	TGTGCCAGCAGCTTAGGACTAGCGGGAGGTTACAATGAGCAGTTCTTC	CASSLGLAGGYNEQFF
TRBV7-2	.	.	TRBJ2-2	TGTGCCAGCAGCTTAACGGCGGCGAACACCGGGGAGCTGTTTTTT	CASSLTAANTGELFF
TRBV18	.	.	TRBJ1-1	TGTGCCAGCTCAGAGGGGGATGGAGCTTTCTTT	CASSEGDGAFF
TRBV18	.	TRBD1	TRBJ1-1	TGTGCCAGCTCACTAGGGGGCTTGAACACTGAAGCTTTCTTT	CASSLGGLNTEAFF
TRBV7-2	once	.	TRBJ2-7	TGTGCCAGCGTCAGTGGCAGGGGACGGTACGAGCAGTACTTC	CASVSGRGRYEQYF
TRBV16	.	.	TRBJ1-1	TGTGCCAGCAGCCGCGCACATACTAGCGCCAACACTGAAGCTTTCTTT	CASSRAHTSANTEAFF
TRBV10-3	.	TRBD1	TRBJ1-1	TGTGCCATCAGTGGGCCGGGACAGGGGGCTACTGAAGCTTTCTTT	CAISGPGQGATEAFF
TRBV2	.	TRBD1	TRBJ1-2	TGTGCCAGCAGGCCCACGTATGGGGACAGTCCTTGGGACTATGGCTACACCTTC	CASRPTYGDSPWDYGYTF
TRBV5-5	.	.	TRBJ1-1	TGTGCCAGCAGCTTGGCGGTCGCCACTGAAGCTTTCTTT	CASSLAVATEAFF
TRBV19	.	TRBD2	TRBJ2-1	TGTGCCAGTAGTATAGGCGGGGGGACTTACAATGAGCAGTTCTTC	CASSIGGGTYNEQFF
TRBV5-4	few	.	TRBJ2-2	TGTGCCAGCAGCTTCGAACTTCTCGAGAACACCGGGGAGCTGTTTTTT	CASSFELLENTGELFF
TRBV13	.	.	TRBJ2-1	TGTGCCAGCAGCTTTGGCTCCTCCTACAATGAGCAGTTCTTC	CASSFGSSYNEQFF
TRBV3-1/TRBV3-2	.	TRBD2	TRBJ2-5	TGTGCCAGCAGCCTCCGGACTAGCGGGGGCGGGGAGACCCAGTACTTC	CASSLRTSGGGETQYF
TRBV7-9	.	.	TRBJ2-5	TGTGCCAGCAGCTTAGGGGTCGGAGGTAAAGAGACCCAGTACTTC	CASSLGVGGKETQYF
TRBV7-3	few	TRBD2	TRBJ2-1	TGTGCCACCAGACCTAGCGCGGGAGGGGCCTCGGCTGAGCAGTTCTTC	CATRPSAGGASAEQFF
TRBV10-2	.	.	TRBJ2-1	TGCGCCAGCAGTGAGCCGCACCAGGTTACAATGAGTCAGTTCTTC	CASSEPHQVTMSQFF
TRBV7-9	once	.	TRBJ2-3	TGTGCCAGCAGCCCACGGGCAGGGACTAGCACAGATACGCAGTATTTT	CASSPRAGTSTDTQYF
TRBV5-1	.	TRBD1	TRBJ1-5	TGCGCCAGCAGCTTGACAGGGGAGGCTAATCAGCCCCAGCATTTT	CASSLTGEANQPQHF
TRBV28	.	TRBD1	TRBJ2-3	TGTGCCAGCGGAAGACAGGGGGCGAAAGATACGCAGTATTTT	CASGRQGAKDTQYF
TRBV6-1	.	.	TRBJ2-1	TGTGCCAGCAGTCAAACGGGACTTTGGAATGAGCAGTTCTTC	CASSQTGLWNEQFF
TRBV2	few	.	TRBJ1-2	TGTGCCAGCAGTGAAGCGGGAGGGAACTATGGCTACACCTTC	CASSEAGGNYGYTF